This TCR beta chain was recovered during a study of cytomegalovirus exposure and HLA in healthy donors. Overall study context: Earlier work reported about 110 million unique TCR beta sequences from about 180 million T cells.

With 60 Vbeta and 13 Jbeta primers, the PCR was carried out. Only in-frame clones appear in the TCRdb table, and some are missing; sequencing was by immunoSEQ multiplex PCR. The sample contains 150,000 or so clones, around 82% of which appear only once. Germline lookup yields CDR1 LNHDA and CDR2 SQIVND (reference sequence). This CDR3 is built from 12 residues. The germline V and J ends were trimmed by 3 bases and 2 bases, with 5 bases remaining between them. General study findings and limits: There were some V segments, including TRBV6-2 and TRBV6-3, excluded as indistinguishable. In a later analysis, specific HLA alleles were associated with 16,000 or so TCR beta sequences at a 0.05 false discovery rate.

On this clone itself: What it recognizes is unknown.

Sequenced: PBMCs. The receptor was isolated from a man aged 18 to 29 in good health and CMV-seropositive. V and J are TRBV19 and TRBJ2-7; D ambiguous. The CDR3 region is CASSMRPYEQYF. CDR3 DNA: TGTGCCAGTAGTATGAGGCCCTACGAGCAGTACTTC.